This TCR beta chain was identified in a study of identifying expanded T cells in peripheral blood (dated by TCRdb to the late 2010s). At the level of the whole study: Separate aliquots of the same genomic DNA pool were sequenced to produce technical replicates, and four replicates were compared in pairs. The full study reports these points: It was expected by the authors that biological variance in healthy repertoires might increase further over much longer intervals, such as months to years. Across all healthy-donor time intervals, the beta-binomial model significantly cut both the number of clones called differentially abundant and the false-positive rate. The binomial model flagged about 1.2 differentially abundant clones between technical replicates, compared with about 16 over approximately two weeks and approximately 20 over about 4 weeks. In all healthy donors, the variance in clone template counts between samples taken about 14 days apart rose significantly as total template count increased.

The immunoSEQ Assay, which uses bias-controlled multiplex PCR amplification of genomic DNA, was used to profile TCRbeta CDR3 regions. Turning to the authors' computational methods: The absolute abundance of each unique TCRbeta CDR3 region was quantified after sequences were collapsed and filtered. Differential abundance was assessed using a binomial (Fisher-equivalent) model and a beta-binomial model in which time-dependent variance fitted from healthy donors was added. Clones with fewer than 5 combined templates were excluded, and clones with Benjamini-Hochberg FDR below 0.01 were called differentially abundant. Using the form v = (b*log(k)+a)^2, the beta-binomial variance was modeled as a function of the total template count across the two samples. TCRdb carries this immuneACCESS record with in-frame sequences only. Its versions omit some clonotypes, under half of them owing to an unresolved V gene in the studies checked, with the rest unexplained. The V and J calls and clone size come from that table; D and trimming were worked out from the DNA. The sample table records tens of thousands of clones; under 85% of these occur just once. The top ten constitute approximately 19% of the sample.

During the collection period, no infections or other immune events were recorded for the healthy donors. To calibrate time-dependent variance in a beta-binomial model of T-cell clone differential abundance, blood repertoires from healthy donors were used as a training cohort. There were roughly 10 healthy donors in the training cohort, of whom 3 were female and 7 were male. On average the donors were 43 years old, and their ages spanned roughly 29 to 70 years. Whole blood from each healthy donor was obtained from a commercial supplier and was collected at three time points approximately 13 days apart. For immunosequencing, genomic DNA was extracted from unsorted whole blood. V sheds 7 bases and J sheds 0 bases, leaving 9 bases between their ends. The CDR3 contains 13 residues, cysteine and phenylalanine counted. Only CDR3 DNA is held: 39 bases, read in frame from base 1. The germline V gene (reference sequence) specifies LNHDA as CDR1 and SQIVND as CDR2.

As regards this clone: It has no known antigen specificity. The record has no base qualities; no much larger clone is one base away.

The sequence came from a person aged 18 to 69 in good health. Sequenced material: blood. This receptor chain uses TRBV19 and TRBJ2-5; tentative D gene TRBD1, with 5 bases matching. Here is the DNA: TGTGCCAGTACCCAGGGTAACCAAGAGACCCAGTACTTC. Its coded protein is CASTQGNQETQYF.